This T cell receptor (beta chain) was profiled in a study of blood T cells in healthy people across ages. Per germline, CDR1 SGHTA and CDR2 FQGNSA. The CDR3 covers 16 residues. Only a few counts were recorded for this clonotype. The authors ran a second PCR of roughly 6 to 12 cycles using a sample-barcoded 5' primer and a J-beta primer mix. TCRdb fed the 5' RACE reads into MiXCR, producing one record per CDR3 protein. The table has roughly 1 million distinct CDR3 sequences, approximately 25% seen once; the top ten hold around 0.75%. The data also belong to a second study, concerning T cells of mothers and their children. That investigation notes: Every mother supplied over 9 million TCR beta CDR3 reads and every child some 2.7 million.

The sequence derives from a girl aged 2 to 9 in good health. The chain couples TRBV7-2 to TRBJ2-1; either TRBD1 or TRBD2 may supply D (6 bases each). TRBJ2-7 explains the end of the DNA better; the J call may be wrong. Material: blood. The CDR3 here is CASSLGLWGATYEQYF. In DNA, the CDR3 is TGTGCCAGCAGCTTAGGACTGTGGGGGGCGACCTACGAGCAGTACTTC.